This T cell receptor beta chain was retrieved from a study of shared T cell receptors in the human thymus. TCRdb's table, derived via immunoSEQ multiplex PCR, lists solely in-frame clones and lacks some. The table lists approximately 400,000 clones, around 95% of them singletons. The CDR3 spans 15 residues. With 1 base removed from V and 0 bases from J, the gap between germline ends came to 10 bases. The V gene's germline CDR1 is MDHEN and CDR2 SYDVKM. The chain links TRBV28 to TRBJ2-7; D is unclear. The source of this sequence is a human donor. The material sequenced was thymocytes. CDR3 DNA sequence: TGTGCCAGCAGTTTATATAAGCGATACTCCTACGAGCAGTACTTC. Protein: CASSLYKRYSYEQYF.